Sequencing of this T cell receptor beta chain was carried out in a study of T cell repertoires in cytomegalovirus infection. About the research overall: Selected CMV epitopes included recently identified HLA-C-restricted ones as well as well-studied HLA-B-restricted ones. CMV infection together with matching HLA type was indicated by public TCR beta signatures. Findings and caveats of the study: HLA-C-restricted, CMV-specific TCR beta clonotypes were dominant ex vivo. Individuals carrying CMV plus the relevant HLA were identified by cumulative frequency of public TCR beta families.

TCRdb re-derived calls from the reads in MiXCR, one entry per CDR3 protein. The repertoire holds approximately 730,000 distinct CDR3 sequences, with around a third as singletons. The germline CDR1 and CDR2 sequences are MNHEY and SVGEGT. V was trimmed by 0 bases and J by 6 bases, leaving 6 bases between them. There are 12 residues in the CDR3. As regards this clonotype: Its antigen is undetermined.

This receptor was taken from a human donor in good health (CMV status not recorded). Some clones in this sample may be carry-over from other donors' samples. The J gene is TRBJ2-7, the V gene TRBV6-2 or TRBV6-3; D is undetermined. Sequenced here: cultured PBMCs, sampled from culture after CMV antigen stimulation. Here the CDR3 DNA reads TGTGCCAGCAGTTACTCCTTGGGCGAGCAGTACTTC. It yields the protein CASSYSLGEQYF.